These 16 T cell receptor beta chains were all obtained from the same sample, sequenced in a study of monozygotic twins with inflammatory bowel disease. Each CDR3 protein gets one entry in TCRdb, which reprocessed the 5' RACE reads and gives no DNA. The sample has roughly 320,000 distinct CDR3 sequences. The sequenced material came from blood. These receptor sequences come from a human donor with ulcerative colitis or Crohn's disease, or a healthy co-twin of an affected twin (not recorded which).

This rearrangement joins TRBV15 to TRBJ1-1. This CDR3 region has 14 residues. Looked up from germline, CDR1 is LNHNV and CDR2 is YYDKDF (reference sequence). The CDR3 loop is CATSRVRQNTEAFF.

The chain combines TRBV5-1 with TRBJ2-7; TCRdb gives TRBD1 as the D gene, but with no DNA this cannot be confirmed. CDR1 and CDR2 from the germline V gene are SGHRS and YFSETQ. The CDR3 is made up of 14 amino acids. This CDR3 is CASSLVSGSHEQYF. Looking up the rest from reference TRBV5-1 and TRBJ2-7 gives the full variable domain: KAGVTQTPRYLIKTRGQQVTLSCSPISGHRSVSWYQQTPGQGLQFLFEYFSETQRNKGNFPGRFSGRQFSNSRSEMNVSTLELGDSALYLCASSLVSGSHEQYFGPGTRLTVT.

This chain uses TRBV4-3 with TRBJ2-5. Germline CDR1 LGHNA, CDR2 YSLEER. This CDR3 comprises 15 residues. The CDR3 reads CASSRAPDGWETQYF.

The genes are TRBV7-9 and TRBJ1-2; TCRdb's D call of TRBD1 is untestable without DNA. The CDR3 runs to 13 residues. Germline assignment: CDR1 SEHNR and CDR2 FQNEAQ (reference sequence). CDR3: CASSVDGTGGYTF.

V gene TRBV30 combines with J gene TRBJ2-5; TCRdb names TRBD1, which stays unverified in the absence of DNA. This CDR3 has 14 amino acids. Per the germline V gene, CDR1 is GTSNPN and CDR2 is SVGIG (reference sequence). The CDR3 region is CACYREVGKETQYF.

The rearrangement uses TRBV4-1 and TRBJ2-5. Germline CDR1 reads MGHRA; CDR2 reads YSYEKL. This CDR3 has 13 amino acids. The CDR3 is CASSQWRGETQYF.

The chain uses TRBV6-1 and TRBJ2-3. This CDR3 has 13 residues. CDR1 and CDR2 (germline): MNHNS, SASEGT. CDR3 loop: CASSRPGTDTQYF.

V is TRBV29-1 and J is TRBJ1-4. This CDR3 is 14 amino acids long. From germline, CDR1 is SQVTM and CDR2 ANQGSEA. The CDR3 spells CSVPSADVNEKLFF. Together with reference TRBV29-1 and TRBJ1-4, the CDR3 gives the full variable domain: SAVISQKPSRDICQRGTSLTIQCQVDSQVTMMFWYRQQPGQSLTLIATANQGSEATYESGFVIDKFPISRPNLTFSTLTVSNMSPEDSSIYLCSVPSADVNEKLFFGSGTQLSVL.

V and J are TRBV5-1 and TRBJ2-7. The CDR3 length is 16 residues. Germline assignment: CDR1 SGHRS and CDR2 YFSETQ. CDR3 loop: CASSPTRTATIYEQYF. The full variable domain, rest sourced from reference TRBV5-1 and TRBJ2-7, is KAGVTQTPRYLIKTRGQQVTLSCSPISGHRSVSWYQQTPGQGLQFLFEYFSETQRNKGNFPGRFSGRQFSNSRSEMNVSTLELGDSALYLCASSPTRTATIYEQYFGPGTRLTVT.

The chain carries TRBV20-1 and TRBJ2-7. CDR1 is DFQATT and CDR2 is SNEGSKA in the germline V gene (reference sequence). This CDR3 has 15 residues. The CDR3: CSAPWMLSRSYEQYF.

The chain has TRBV12-3 or TRBV12-4 and TRBJ1-6; the TCRdb call, TRBD1, lacks DNA for checking. The CDR3 is 15 amino acids. This CDR3 reads CASSSRDGLNSPLHF.

The chain is built from TRBV5-6 and TRBJ1-1. The CDR3 contains 14 residues. In germline, CDR1 is SGHDT, CDR2 YYEEEE. The CDR3 here is CASSLVGGVTEAFF.

The chain uses TRBV7-2 and TRBJ1-5; TCRdb gives TRBD1 as the D gene, but with no DNA this cannot be confirmed. CDR1 and CDR2 (germline): SGHTA, FQGNSA. This CDR3 spans 19 amino acids. This chain's CDR3 is CASSLARGTGGYSNQPQHF.

The V and J genes are TRBV20-1 and TRBJ2-7; TCRdb outputs TRBD1, but without DNA this stays unchecked. Germline V gene sequence: CDR1 DFQATT, CDR2 SNEGSKA (reference sequence). The CDR3 loop spans 14 amino acids. CDR3 region: CSARQQGVYYEQYF.

The rearrangement joins TRBV5-1 to TRBJ2-7; TCRdb designates TRBD1, a call that cannot be tested without DNA. The CDR3 extends over 13 amino acids. The V gene's germline CDR1 is SGHRS and CDR2 YFSETQ. CDR3 amino acids: CASSLFFGGEQYF.

The rearrangement uses TRBV29-1 and TRBJ2-5; there is no DNA to check the TCRdb D call of TRBD1. This CDR3 spans 12 amino acids. Germline CDR1 reads SQVTM; CDR2 reads ANQGSEA. The CDR3 protein is CSAPGDQETQYF.